Sequencing of this T cell receptor beta chain was carried out in a study of blood T cell repertoires in COVID-19. Across the study: Spain, Italy and the United States supplied samples that represented acute and convalescent COVID-19. The cDNA or gDNA used as material had been derived from T cells, B-cell-depleted T cells, or PBMCs.

In the authors' methods: Estimation of nucleated cell counts relied on the amplification of reference gene primers. The assay was immunoSEQ multiplex PCR, and TCRdb's table has in-frame clones only and misses some. V and J calls and clone size come straight from that table; D and trimming were deduced from the DNA. Among about 80,000 clones, around 81% were seen once, and the ten largest hold 15% to 20%. V dropped 3 bases and J dropped 11 bases, with 17 bases sitting between them. CDR1 is SGHRS, CDR2 YFSETQ, per germline. This CDR3 has 13 amino acids. The clonotype originates from an older man with active or convalescent COVID-19. The gene calls are TRBV5-1 and TRBJ1-1, with D possibly being TRBD1 (5 bases). Sequencing was performed on peripheral blood. CDR3 in DNA: TGCGCCAGCAGCTCCCTCCCTCAGGGTAGGGCTTTCTTT. This translates into CASSSLPQGRAFF.